This T cell receptor (beta chain) was retrieved from a study of shared clonotypes between healthy human individuals. Whole-study context: The cohort had a couple of women and a few men, ages 18 to 49.

The trim removed 4 bases at V and 2 bases at J, leaving 4 bases unmatched. This CDR3 region has 14 residues. Germline CDR1 reads LGHNA; CDR2 reads YNFKEQ. Nashville, Tennessee was home to all donors, each a Caucasian adult. Deep level was the assay's run setting. Assay used: immunoSEQ multiplex PCR; TCRdb lists only in-frame clones, some missing. Of roughly 700,000 clones listed, 80% to 95% were seen once; the top ten hold around a third. The J gene is TRBJ2-7, the V gene TRBV4-2; 8 bases agree with TRBD1. This sequence originates from a man between 18 and 35 years old in good health. Some clones in this sample may be carry-over from other donors' samples. Sequenced sample: memory CD8+ T cells from PBMCs. Subset given: CD45RO+ cells pooled with CCR7-negative TemRA cells. CDR3 loop: CASSPGTGAYEQYF. The CDR3 DNA follows: TGTGCCAGCAGCCCGGGGACAGGCGCCTACGAGCAGTACTTC.